This is a list of T cell receptor beta chains from one sample in a study of blood T cell repertoires in COVID-19. The method was immunoSEQ multiplex PCR; TCRdb's version includes in-frame clones alone and lacks a portion of them. Of a few hundred thousand clones in the sample, 80% to 85% were seen once. Sequencing was performed on PBMCs or T cells enriched from blood (not recorded which). Receptors originate from a man aged 45-60 years who had recovered from COVID-19. Both conserved end residues are trimmed from each CDR3.

TRBJ1-5 TRBV28 ASSPAGTGGQPQH
TRBJ1-3 TRBV3-1/TRBV3-2 ASGPRTGWGNTIY
TRBJ2-5 TRBV4-3 ASSQDFRQGRETQY
TRBJ1-3 TRBV7-2 ASSHREGSGNTIY
TRBJ2-4 TRBV12-5 ASGLGAGIQY
TRBJ2-1 TRBV5-1 ASSQRPYSYNEQF
TRBJ1-5 TRBV18 ASSPQGLDQPQH
TRBJ1-6 TRBV28 ASSPPGGSYNSPLH
TRBJ1-6 TRBV27 ASREDSPNNSPLH
TRBJ2-7 TRBV29-1 SVVSTSTQWGTYEQY
TRBJ2-1 TRBV4-1 ASSQIAGLTAHNEQF
TRBJ1-2 TRBV3-1/TRBV3-2 ASSQTEAGGYT
TRBJ2-1 TRBV29-1 SAWTGTYNEQF
TRBJ2-3 TRBV6-4 ASSDQGNTQY
TRBJ2-5 TRBV28 ASSLTRTQY
TRBJ2-7 TRBV28 ASSLTPDRGLYEQY
TRBJ1-1 TRBV7-6 ASSLEAGGSLNTEAF
TRBJ1-5 TRBV5-6 ASSPGQGSQPQH
TRBJ2-7 TRBV27 ANKTSGRAAPTYEQY
TRBJ1-3 TRBV10-3 AISAGQSGDTIY
TRBJ1-2 TRBV2 ASSEEYRGGKYT
TRBJ1-4 TRBV27 ASTTTGGMANEKLF
TRBJ1-2 TRBV9 ASSATDVGHNYGYT
TRBJ1-5 TRBV7-2 ASSRTGTNQPQH
TRBJ2-7 TRBV4-1 ASSLAFGGSSYEQY
TRBJ2-3 TRBV6-5 ASSIPSSTDTQY
TRBJ2-1 TRBV29-1 SVSPSASYNEQF
TRBJ2-3 TRBV6-2/TRBV6-3 ASSGPLPYTDTQY